The present T cell receptor (beta chain) was sequenced within a study of blood T cells in healthy people across ages (dated by TCRdb to about 2015). At the level of the whole study: In model experiments, template switching captured roughly one uniquely barcoded TCR beta cDNA molecule for every two T cells. Age-related changes in TCR beta repertoire diversity were measured in the study by deep sequencing normalized with unique cDNA molecular identifiers. Donors were grouped into four age groups: young (average approximately 16 years), middle-aged (39), aged (62) and long-lived (about 90). To avoid experimental bias, donors of different ages were randomly spread across the sequencing lanes. The study analyzed two additional independent replicas of 1 million unique cDNA reads from the same blood draw for two donors, one aged 18 to 30 and one aged 80 or older.

As concerns this clonotype: What this receptor recognizes is not known. Within one base of it there is no much larger clone, and no base qualities were kept.

The protocol used for the library was 5' RACE. These reads were obtained on an Illumina HiSeq 2500. A second PCR of 7 to 11 cycles was performed with a sample-barcoded 5' primer and a J-beta primer mix. A unique molecular identifier was introduced onto each TCR beta cDNA molecule by a template-switch 5' adaptor carrying 12 random nucleotides. Each sample yielded at least 3 million CDR3-containing paired-end reads. The Mint cDNA synthesis kit, primed by a TRBC-specific oligonucleotide, was used to synthesize first-strand cDNA from all RNA. Following uracil-DNA glycosylase treatment, all cDNA underwent a first 18-cycle PCR with the universal primers M1SS and BC2_uni_R. The paper's data handling went like this. For normalization, 1 million high-quality reads, each with a distinct molecular identifier, were randomly selected from each sample. Instead of being binned into consensus sequences, reads that shared molecular identifiers were thrown out. MiTCR, set to a Q25 quality threshold and the strictest error-elimination algorithm, was used for CDR3 identification, clonotype clustering and error correction. A nonparametric unseen species model with Euler transformation was used to estimate a lower bound on total TCR beta diversity. The raw public reads went through TCRdb reprocessing: fastp at Q25, MiXCR clone calling, in-frame beta chains kept. CDR3 protein duplicates are merged, each entry listing the most common genes and DNA. TCRdb's processing, not the authors' own work, is the source of the V and J calls. Recorded for this sample are about 800,000 distinct CDR3 sequences; over 45% of them occurred a single time. Of the sample, roughly 22% is held by the ten largest clones.

Donors were roughly 40 systemically healthy Caucasian individuals from Russia aged roughly 6 to 90 years. Each donor gave 8.5 to 10 milliliters of peripheral blood, collected into EDTA-treated Vacutainer tubes. PBMCs were isolated by Ficoll-Paque density-gradient centrifugation, with at least 6 million obtained per sample. Total RNA, at least 6 micrograms per sample, was extracted from PBMCs with Trizol reagent. For every donor, flow cytometry on a PBMC aliquot measured the percentage of naive CD45RAhigh/CD27high T cells. On the study overall, not on this receptor specifically: The long-lived group showed more naive CD4+ T cells, fewer expanded clones and increased TCR diversity than the aged group, suggesting age selection. Estimates of total diversity based on one million sequenced T cells were regarded as lower bounds and as underestimates. Because the CMV infection status of the donors was unknown, age-related changes in expanded clonotypes may potentially have been confounded. Since profiling was done on bulk unsorted PBMCs, naive and antigen-experienced compartments could not be conclusively compared. Observed TCR beta diversity per million T cells fell roughly linearly with age, and a significant reduction was already apparent by age around 39. A strong correlation was found between observed TCR beta diversity and the percentage of naive T cells measured by flow cytometry.

CDR1 and CDR2, looked up from the germline V gene (reference sequence), are LNHNV and YYDKDF. The trim is 0 bases for V and 5 bases for J, with a gap of 13 bases between the germline ends. The CDR3 goes from the cysteine to the phenylalanine over 15 residues. Of all the DNA, just the CDR3 is kept, 45 bases in frame from base 1. The rearrangement combines TRBV15 with TRBJ1-2, with the D gene not clear enough to name. The receptor was derived from a man aged 30-40 years in good health. Sequenced sample: blood. The CDR3 amino acid sequence is: CATSREVGSPYGYTF. The DNA sequence reads TGTGCCACCAGCAGAGAAGTAGGCAGCCCATATGGCTACACCTTC.